The 4 T cell receptor beta chains listed next were all sequenced from one sample in a study of T-cell reconstitution after alpha-beta-depleted transplantation in children. Researchers prepared the TCRbeta library using unique molecular identifiers, the study reports. TCRdb called the PCR reads again in MiXCR, with one record for every CDR3 protein. The repertoire holds 120,000 to 150,000 distinct CDR3 sequences, 8.8% seen once, with around 18% in the top ten. Sample: PBMCs, mostly from graft donor cells, taken 180 days after TCRalphabeta/CD19-depleted stem cell transplant. The origin of the receptors is a female patient aged 2 to 10 who had a stem cell transplant for congenital amegakaryocytic thrombocytopenia, so the T cells may come from the graft donor.

The chain has TRBV12-1 and TRBJ2-1; the D call of TRBD2 is as the table states it, not checked on the DNA. TRBV12-1 is a listed pseudogene. CDR3 length equals 17 residues. CDR3 amino acids: CASSPGTSGRARDEQFF. The CDR3 DNA reads as TGTGCCAGCAGCCCTGGGACTAGCGGGAGGGCCCGGGATGAGCAGTTCTTC.

This clonotype has a count of ten or more. V and J are TRBV12-3 or TRBV12-4 and TRBJ1-2; 10 bases are shared with TRBD1. The CDR3 totals 14 residues. V lost 6 bases, J lost 8 bases, and 9 bases stayed unmatched. DNA for the CDR3: TGTGCCAGCAGGCTCACCGGGACAGGGGCGGGCTACACCTTC. Its protein product is CASRLTGTGAGYTF.

This clonotype was observed at least ten times. This chain uses TRBV12-3 or TRBV12-4 with TRBJ1-2; D unclear. This CDR3 is 12 amino acids long. V gave up 6 bases and J gave up 8 bases, with 13 bases separating them. The DNA for the CDR3 is TGTGCCAGCAGAGAGGCCGCTGGGGGCTACACCTTC. It specifies CASREAAGGYTF.

There are a few counts of this clonotype. This sequence joins TRBV29-1 and TRBJ2-5; D uncertain. Germline assignment: CDR1 SQVTM and CDR2 ANQGSEA. Deletions cut 7 bases from V and 4 bases from J, with 13 bases between. The CDR3 runs 12 residues. CDR3: CSGGILRETQYF. DNA of the CDR3: TGCAGCGGTGGGATCTTGAGAGAGACCCAGTACTTC.